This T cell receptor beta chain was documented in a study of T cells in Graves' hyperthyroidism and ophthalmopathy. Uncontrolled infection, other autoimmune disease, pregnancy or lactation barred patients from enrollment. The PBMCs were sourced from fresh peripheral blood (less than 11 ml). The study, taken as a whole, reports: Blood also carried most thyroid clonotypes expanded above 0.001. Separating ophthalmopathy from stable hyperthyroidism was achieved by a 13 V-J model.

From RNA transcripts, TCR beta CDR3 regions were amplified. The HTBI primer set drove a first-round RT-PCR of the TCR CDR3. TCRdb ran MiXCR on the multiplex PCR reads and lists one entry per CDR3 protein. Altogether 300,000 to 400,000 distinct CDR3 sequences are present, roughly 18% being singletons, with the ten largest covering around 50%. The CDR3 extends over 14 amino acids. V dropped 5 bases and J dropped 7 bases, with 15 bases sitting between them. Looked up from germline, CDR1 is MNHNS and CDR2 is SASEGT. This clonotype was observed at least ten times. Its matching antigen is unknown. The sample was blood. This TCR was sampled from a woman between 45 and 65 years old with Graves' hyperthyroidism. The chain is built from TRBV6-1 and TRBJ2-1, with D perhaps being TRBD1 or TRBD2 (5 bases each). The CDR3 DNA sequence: TGTGCCAGCAGTCCCCGGGACCGCTGGAATGAGCAGTTCTTC. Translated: CASSPRDRWNEQFF.